This passage covers 14 T cell receptor beta chains from one sample sequenced in a study of quantifying T cell responses using KT2 cells. Looking at the study overall: TCR alpha and beta constant-region primers primed reverse transcription of RNA.

The cDNA 3' end received a ligated oligonucleotide with a UMI. The first PCR ran roughly 4 cycles with an equimolar RC1.1 and RC1.2 beta primer mix. MiXCR, run by TCRdb on the UMI-ligation and nested PCR reads, gives a single entry per CDR3 protein. The data hold some 33,000 distinct CDR3 sequences, with around 10% observed a single time. The sample was PBMCs spiked with cells of the T cell clone KT2. The receptor set was obtained from a human donor.

This sequence joins TRBV20-1 and TRBJ1-4; 10 nucleotides align to TRBD1. The CDR3 runs 14 residues. With V trimmed by 1 base and J by 5 bases, 1 base remained unmatched. Per germline, CDR1 DFQATT and CDR2 SNEGSKA (reference sequence). The DNA of the CDR3 is TGCAGTGCTAGAGGGGGACAGGGGAATGAAAAACTGTTTTTT. It is translated as CSARGGQGNEKLFF.

Only a few counts were recorded for this clonotype. The chain uses TRBV7-9 and TRBJ1-3; D may be TRBD1 (5 bases). CDR3 size: 14 residues. Germline V lookup: CDR1 SEHNR, CDR2 FQNEAQ (reference sequence). The germline V and J ends were trimmed by 10 bases and 0 bases, with 13 bases remaining between them. The CDR3 region has the DNA TGTGCCACCCGGGACGGTAGCTCTGGAAACACCATATATTTT. This gives the protein CATRDGSSGNTIYF.

J is TRBJ2-3 and V is TRBV6-5; no reliable D call. The CDR3 is 13 amino acids. Deletions cut 6 bases from V and 8 bases from J, with 15 bases between. CDR1 is MNHEY, CDR2 SVGAGI, per germline. The DNA of the CDR3 is TGTGCCAGCAGAACCCGACCGCGCGCTACGCAGTATTTT. Protein product: CASRTRPRATQYF.

The chain carries TRBV9 and TRBJ2-5, with D perhaps matching TRBD2 (5 bases). Deletions cut 6 bases from V and 1 base from J, with 16 bases between. The CDR3 length is 15 residues. Germline CDR1 reads SGDLS; CDR2 reads YYNGEE. In DNA, the CDR3 is TGTGCCAGCACGCCGGGTGGGAGCACCCAAGAGACCCAGTACTTC. Encoded protein: CASTPGGSTQETQYF.

The rearrangement links TRBV28 to TRBJ2-7; no clear D gene. Germline-derived CDR1 and CDR2 are MDHEN and SYDVKM. Trimming cost V 5 bases and J 4 bases, with 3 bases left between them. The CDR3 totals 10 residues. The chain's CDR3 is CASSDYEQYF. The CDR3 DNA is TGTGCCAGCAGTGATTACGAGCAGTACTTC.

This clonotype was detected many times. The chain joins TRBV29-1 to TRBJ2-6; D might be TRBD2 (5 bases). Looked up from germline, CDR1 is SQVTM and CDR2 is ANQGSEA. V lost 6 bases and J 0 bases, leaving 12 bases between the germline ends. This CDR3 region has 15 residues. The chain's CDR3 is CSVDPGGSGANVLTF. Written as DNA, the CDR3 is TGCAGCGTGGATCCAGGAGGCTCTGGGGCCAACGTCCTGACTTTC.

This chain joins TRBV15 and TRBJ2-1; D perhaps matches TRBD1 (5 bases). This CDR3 has 11 amino acids. V lost 4 bases and J lost 11, with 9 bases in between. Per germline, CDR1 LNHNV and CDR2 YYDKDF (reference sequence). The CDR3 sequence is CATSTQGKQFF. The CDR3 DNA follows: TGTGCCACCAGCACCCAGGGTAAGCAGTTCTTC.

This clonotype was recorded many times. This chain links TRBV2 with TRBJ2-7, with 11 bases aligning to TRBD2. J gave up 2 bases and V 3 bases, and 6 bases lay outside the gene matches. Germline CDR1 and CDR2: SNHLY and FYNNEI. The CDR3 consists of 16 residues. This CDR3 reads CASSDLLAGGPYEQYF. CDR3 coding DNA: TGTGCCAGCAGTGACTTATTAGCGGGAGGGCCCTACGAGCAGTACTTC.

This clonotype was seen at least ten times. The chain links TRBV29-1 to TRBJ1-6; 7 bases align to TRBD1. The V gene end was trimmed by 5 bases and the J gene end by 9 bases; junction bases not matched to a gene: 13. The CDR3 spans 15 residues. CDR1 SQVTM and CDR2 ANQGSEA come from the germline V gene. The CDR3: CSVRTGLTGSSPLHF. In DNA, the CDR3 is TGCAGCGTTCGGACAGGCCTCACCGGGAGTTCACCCCTCCACTTT.

The V gene is TRBV7-8, the J gene TRBJ2-3; the match to TRBD2 covers 13 bases. V trimming: 3 bases; J trimming: 4 bases; junction bases outside the gene matches: 7. The V gene's germline CDR1 is SGHVS and CDR2 FQNEAQ. This CDR3 spans 17 amino acids. The CDR3 reads CASSFWTSGSRADTQYF. The CDR3 bases are TGTGCCAGCAGCTTCTGGACTAGCGGGAGTCGCGCAGATACGCAGTATTTT. The whole variable domain, filled in from reference TRBV7-8 and TRBJ2-3, reads GAGVSQSPRYKVAKRGQDVALRCDPISGHVSLFWYQQALGQGPEFLTYFQNEAQLDKSGLPSDRFFAERPEGSVSTLKIQRTQQEDSAVYLCASSFWTSGSRADTQYFGPGTRLTVL.

The table lists this clonotype with many counts. J is TRBJ2-6 and V is TRBV20-1; D is uncertain. This CDR3 is built from 13 residues. Germline CDR1 is DFQATT and CDR2 is SNEGSKA (reference sequence). Trimming removed 6 bases from V and 0 bases from J, with 6 bases in between. Written as DNA, the CDR3 is TGCAGTGCCATTCCCTCTGGGGCCAACGTCCTGACTTTC. It codes for CSAIPSGANVLTF.

This clonotype was seen at least ten times. V usage is TRBV5-1 and J usage is TRBJ1-5; unclear D gene. V was cut by 1 base and J by 7 bases, with 9 bases left in between. Germline lookup yields CDR1 SGHRS and CDR2 YFSETQ. CDR3 length: 13 residues. Here the CDR3 DNA reads TGCGCCAGCAGCTTGCGGGGTACCCAGCCCCAGCATTTT. Its translation: CASSLRGTQPQHF.

This clonotype appeared many times. J is TRBJ2-3 and V is TRBV12-3 or TRBV12-4; possible D gene TRBD2, 6 bases. The CDR3 totals 14 residues. Trimming took 3 bases from V and 5 from J, leaving 12 bases between them. The CDR3 loop reads CASSFGGPGDTQYF. CDR3 nucleotides: TGTGCCAGCAGTTTCGGAGGGCCTGGAGATACGCAGTATTTT.

This clonotype was counted many times. V usage is TRBV20-1 and J usage is TRBJ2-4; 11 bases align to TRBD2. CDR3 length: 14 residues. Looked up from germline, CDR1 is DFQATT and CDR2 is SNEGSKA (reference sequence). Trimming took 6 bases from V and 8 from J; bases not matched to a gene: 9. This chain's CDR3 is CSATSGRGIDIQYF. CDR3 sequence (DNA): TGCAGTGCAACTAGCGGGAGAGGTATCGACATTCAGTACTTC.